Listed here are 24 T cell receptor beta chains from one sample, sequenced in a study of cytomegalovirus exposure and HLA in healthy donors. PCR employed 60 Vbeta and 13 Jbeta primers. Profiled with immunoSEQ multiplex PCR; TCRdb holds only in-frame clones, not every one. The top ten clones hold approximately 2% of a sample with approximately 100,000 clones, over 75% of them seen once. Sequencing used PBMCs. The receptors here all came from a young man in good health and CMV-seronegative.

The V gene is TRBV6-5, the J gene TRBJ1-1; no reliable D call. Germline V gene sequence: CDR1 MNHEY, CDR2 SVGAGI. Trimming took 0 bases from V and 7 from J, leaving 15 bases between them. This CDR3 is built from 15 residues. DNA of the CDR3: TGTGCCAGCAGTTACTCGAACCAGCCCCGGGGTGAAGCTTTCTTT. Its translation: CASSYSNQPRGEAFF.

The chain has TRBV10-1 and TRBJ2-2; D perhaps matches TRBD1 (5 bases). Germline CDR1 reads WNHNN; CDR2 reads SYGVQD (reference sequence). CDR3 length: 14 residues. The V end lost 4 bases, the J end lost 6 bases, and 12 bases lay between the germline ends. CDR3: CASSGQGLAGELFF. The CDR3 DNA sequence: TGCGCCAGCAGTGGGCAGGGTTTGGCCGGGGAGCTGTTTTTT.

CDR3 sequence (DNA): TGTGCCAGCAGCTTAGGTTCTTTGCAGGGGGCGCGTAAGGGTTACAATCAGCCCCAGCATTTT. Translating gives CASSLGSLQGARKGYNQPQHF. This chain joins TRBV7-8 and TRBJ1-5, with 8 positions matching TRBD1. Germline lookup yields CDR1 SGHVS and CDR2 FQNEAQ. With 1 base clipped from V and 3 bases from J, the junction kept 20 bases outside the gene matches. The length of the CDR3 is 21 residues.

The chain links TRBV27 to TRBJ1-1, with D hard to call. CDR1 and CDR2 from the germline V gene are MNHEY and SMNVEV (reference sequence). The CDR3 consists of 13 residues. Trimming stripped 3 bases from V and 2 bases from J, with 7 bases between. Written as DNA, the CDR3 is TGTGCCAGCAGTTTCCAGGCTAACACTGAAGCTTTCTTT. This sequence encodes CASSFQANTEAFF.

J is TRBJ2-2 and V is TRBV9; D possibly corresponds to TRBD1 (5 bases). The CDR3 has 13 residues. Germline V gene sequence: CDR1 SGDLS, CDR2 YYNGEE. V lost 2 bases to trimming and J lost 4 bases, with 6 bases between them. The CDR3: CASSVTGTGELFF. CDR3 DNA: TGTGCCAGCAGCGTCACAGGCACCGGGGAGCTGTTTTTT.

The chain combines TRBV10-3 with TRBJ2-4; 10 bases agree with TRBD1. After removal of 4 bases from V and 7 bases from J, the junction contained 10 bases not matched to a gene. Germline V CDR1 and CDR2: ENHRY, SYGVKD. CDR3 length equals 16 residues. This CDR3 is CAISARDRGFGNIQYF. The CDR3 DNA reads TGTGCCATCAGTGCCCGGGACAGGGGTTTCGGGAACATTCAGTACTTC.

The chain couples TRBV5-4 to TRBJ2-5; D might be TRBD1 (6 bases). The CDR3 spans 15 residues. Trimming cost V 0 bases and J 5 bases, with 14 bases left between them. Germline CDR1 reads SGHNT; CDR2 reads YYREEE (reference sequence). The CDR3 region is CASSLGAGVKETQYF. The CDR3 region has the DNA TGTGCCAGCAGCTTGGGGGCAGGGGTGAAGGAGACCCAGTACTTC.

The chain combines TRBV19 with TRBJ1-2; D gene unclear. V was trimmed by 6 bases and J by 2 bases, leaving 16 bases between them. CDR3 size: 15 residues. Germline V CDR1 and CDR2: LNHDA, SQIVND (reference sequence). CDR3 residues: CASSAPRRENYGYTF. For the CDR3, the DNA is TGTGCCAGTAGCGCCCCGAGGCGGGAGAACTATGGCTACACCTTC.

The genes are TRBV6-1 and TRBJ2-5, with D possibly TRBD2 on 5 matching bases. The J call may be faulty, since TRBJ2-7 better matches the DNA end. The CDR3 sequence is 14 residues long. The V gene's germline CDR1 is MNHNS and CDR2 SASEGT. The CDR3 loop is CASRDSTQSYEQYF. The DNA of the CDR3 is TGTGCCAGCAGGGACTCTACCCAGTCCTACGAGCAGTACTTC.

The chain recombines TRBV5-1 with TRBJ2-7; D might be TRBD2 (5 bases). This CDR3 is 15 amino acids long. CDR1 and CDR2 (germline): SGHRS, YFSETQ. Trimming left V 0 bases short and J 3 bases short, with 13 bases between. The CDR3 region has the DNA TGCGCCAGCAGCTTGGCCGCGACGGGATTCTACGAGCAGTACTTC. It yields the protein CASSLAATGFYEQYF.

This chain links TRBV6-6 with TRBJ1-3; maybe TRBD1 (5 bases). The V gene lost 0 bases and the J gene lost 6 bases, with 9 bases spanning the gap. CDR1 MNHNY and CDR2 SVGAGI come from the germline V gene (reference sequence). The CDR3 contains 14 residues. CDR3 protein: CASSYSTGANTIYF. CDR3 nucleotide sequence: TGTGCCAGCAGTTACTCGACTGGGGCAAACACCATATATTTT.

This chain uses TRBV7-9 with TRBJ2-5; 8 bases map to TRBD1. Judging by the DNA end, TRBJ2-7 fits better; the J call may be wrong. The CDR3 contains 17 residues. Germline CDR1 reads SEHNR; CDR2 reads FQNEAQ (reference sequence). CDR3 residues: CASSPRATGDLSYEQYF. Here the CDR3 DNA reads TGTGCCAGCAGCCCTAGGGCGACAGGGGACCTTTCCTACGAGCAGTACTTC.

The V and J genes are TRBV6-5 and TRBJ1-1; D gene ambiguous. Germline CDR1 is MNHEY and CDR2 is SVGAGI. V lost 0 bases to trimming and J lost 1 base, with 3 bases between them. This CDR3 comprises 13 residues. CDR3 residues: CASSYSANTEAFF. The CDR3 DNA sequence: TGTGCCAGCAGTTACTCAGCGAACACTGAAGCTTTCTTT.

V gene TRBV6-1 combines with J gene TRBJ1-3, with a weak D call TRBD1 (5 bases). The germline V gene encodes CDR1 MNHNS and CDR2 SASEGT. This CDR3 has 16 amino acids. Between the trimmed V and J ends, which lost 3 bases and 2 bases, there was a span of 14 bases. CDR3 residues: CASSEMTATTGNTIYF. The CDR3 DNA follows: TGTGCCAGCAGTGAGATGACAGCTACTACTGGAAACACCATATATTTT.

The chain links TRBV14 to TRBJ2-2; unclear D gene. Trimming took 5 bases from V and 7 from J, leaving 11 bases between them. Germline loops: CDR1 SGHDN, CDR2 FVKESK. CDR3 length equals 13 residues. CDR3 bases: TGTGCCAGCAGCACCCGGTACAGCGGGGAGCTGTTTTTT. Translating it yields CASSTRYSGELFF. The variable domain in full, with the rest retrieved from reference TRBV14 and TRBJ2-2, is EAGVTQFPSHSVIEKGQTVTLRCDPISGHDNLYWYRRVMGKEIKFLLHFVKESKQDESGMPNNRFLAERTGGTYSTLKVQPAELEDSGVYFCASSTRYSGELFFGEGSRLTVL.

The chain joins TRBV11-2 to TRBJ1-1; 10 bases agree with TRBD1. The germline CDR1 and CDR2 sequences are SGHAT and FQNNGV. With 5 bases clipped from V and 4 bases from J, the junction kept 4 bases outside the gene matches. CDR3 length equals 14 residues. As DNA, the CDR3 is TGTGCCAGCAGCCCGAGGACAGGGGGCACTGAAGCTTTCTTT. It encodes CASSPRTGGTEAFF. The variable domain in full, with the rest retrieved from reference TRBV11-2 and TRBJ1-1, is EAGVAQSPRYKIIEKRQSVAFWCNPISGHATLYWYQQILGQGPKLLIQFQNNGVVDDSQLPKDRFSAERLKGVDSTLKIQPAKLEDSAVYLCASSPRTGGTEAFFGQGTRLTVV.

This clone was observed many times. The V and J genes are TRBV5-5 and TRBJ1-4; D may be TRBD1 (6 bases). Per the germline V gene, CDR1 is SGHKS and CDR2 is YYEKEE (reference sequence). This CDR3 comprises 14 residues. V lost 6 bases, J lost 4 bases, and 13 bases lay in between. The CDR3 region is CASTLDSINEKLFF. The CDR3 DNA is TGTGCCAGCACCCTGGACAGTATTAATGAAAAACTGTTTTTT.

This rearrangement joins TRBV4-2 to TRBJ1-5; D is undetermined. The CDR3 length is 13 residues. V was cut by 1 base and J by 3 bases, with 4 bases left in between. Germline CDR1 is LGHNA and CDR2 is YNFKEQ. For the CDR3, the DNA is TGTGCCAGCAGCCAAGGTCTCAATCAGCCCCAGCATTTT. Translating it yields CASSQGLNQPQHF.

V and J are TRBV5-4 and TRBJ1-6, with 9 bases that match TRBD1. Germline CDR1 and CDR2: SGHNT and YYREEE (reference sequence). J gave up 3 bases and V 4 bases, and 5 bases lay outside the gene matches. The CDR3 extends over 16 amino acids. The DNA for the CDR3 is TGTGCCAGCAGCCACCTGACAGGGGGCTATAATTCACCCCTCCACTTT. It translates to CASSHLTGGYNSPLHF.

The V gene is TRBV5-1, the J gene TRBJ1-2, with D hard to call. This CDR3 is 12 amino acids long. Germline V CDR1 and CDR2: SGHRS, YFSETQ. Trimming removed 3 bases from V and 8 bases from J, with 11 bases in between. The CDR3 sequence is CASSSPMRGYTF. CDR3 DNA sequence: TGCGCCAGCAGCTCGCCGATGAGGGGCTACACCTTC.

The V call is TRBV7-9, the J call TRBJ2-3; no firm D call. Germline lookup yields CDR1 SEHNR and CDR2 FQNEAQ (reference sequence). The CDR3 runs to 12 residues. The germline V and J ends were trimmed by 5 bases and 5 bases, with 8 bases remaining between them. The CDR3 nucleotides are TGTGCCAGCAGCCCCCGTCTAGATACGCAGTATTTT. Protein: CASSPRLDTQYF.

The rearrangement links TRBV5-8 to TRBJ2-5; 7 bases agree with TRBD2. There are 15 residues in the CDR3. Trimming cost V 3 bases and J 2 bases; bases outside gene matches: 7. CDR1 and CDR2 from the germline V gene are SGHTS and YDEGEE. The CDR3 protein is CASSSGWGGQETQYF. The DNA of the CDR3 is TGTGCCAGCAGCTCCGGATGGGGGGGACAAGAGACCCAGTACTTC.

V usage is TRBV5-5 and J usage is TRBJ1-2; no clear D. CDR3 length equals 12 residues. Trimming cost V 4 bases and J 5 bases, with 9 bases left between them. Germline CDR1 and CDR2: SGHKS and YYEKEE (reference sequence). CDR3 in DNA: TGTGCCAGCAGCCACCCCAGTTATGGCTACACCTTC. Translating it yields CASSHPSYGYTF.

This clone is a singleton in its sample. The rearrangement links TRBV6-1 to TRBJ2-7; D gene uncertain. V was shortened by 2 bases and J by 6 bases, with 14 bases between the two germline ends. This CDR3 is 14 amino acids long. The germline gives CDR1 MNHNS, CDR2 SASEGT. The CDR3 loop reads CASSEQYFGLEQYF. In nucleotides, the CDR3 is TGTGCCAGCAGTGAACAATATTTTGGGCTCGAGCAGTACTTC.